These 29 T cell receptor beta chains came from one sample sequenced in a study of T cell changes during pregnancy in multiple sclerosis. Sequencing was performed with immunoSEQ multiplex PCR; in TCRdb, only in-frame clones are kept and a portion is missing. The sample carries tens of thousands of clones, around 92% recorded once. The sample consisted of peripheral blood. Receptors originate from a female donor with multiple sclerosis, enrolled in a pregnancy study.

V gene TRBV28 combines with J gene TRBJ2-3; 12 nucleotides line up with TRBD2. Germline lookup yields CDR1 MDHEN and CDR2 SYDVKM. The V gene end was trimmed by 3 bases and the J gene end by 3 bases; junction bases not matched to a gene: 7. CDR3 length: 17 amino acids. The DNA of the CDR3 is TGTGCCAGCAGTTTGAGGAGACTAGCGGGAGTGACAGATACGCAGTATTTT. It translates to CASSLRRLAGVTDTQYF.

CDR3 coding DNA: TGTGCCAGCAGTGGACAGGGATTTAGCAATCAGCCCCAGCATTTT. It translates to CASSGQGFSNQPQHF. The rearrangement links TRBV6-1 to TRBJ1-5, with TRBD1 matching 7 bases. V lost 4 bases and J lost 0; bases outside the gene matches: 3. Germline V lookup: CDR1 MNHNS, CDR2 SASEGT. The CDR3 runs 15 residues.

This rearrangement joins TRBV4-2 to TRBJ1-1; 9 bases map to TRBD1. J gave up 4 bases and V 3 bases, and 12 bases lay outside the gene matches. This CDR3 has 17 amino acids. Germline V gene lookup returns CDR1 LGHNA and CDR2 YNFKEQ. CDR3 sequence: CASSHLKGQGLGTEAFF. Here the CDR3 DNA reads TGTGCCAGCAGCCACCTCAAGGGACAGGGCCTGGGCACTGAAGCTTTCTTT.

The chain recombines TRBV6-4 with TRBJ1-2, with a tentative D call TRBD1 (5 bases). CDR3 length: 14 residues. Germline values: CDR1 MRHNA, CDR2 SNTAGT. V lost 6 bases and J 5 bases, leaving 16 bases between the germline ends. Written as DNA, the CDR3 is TGTGCCAGCAGCCCCGGGACGGAAGGTTATGGCTACACCTTC. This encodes CASSPGTEGYGYTF.

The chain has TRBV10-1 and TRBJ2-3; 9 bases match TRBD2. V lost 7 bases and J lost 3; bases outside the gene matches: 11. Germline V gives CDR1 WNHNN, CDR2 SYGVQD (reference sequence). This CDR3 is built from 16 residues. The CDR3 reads CASKDDSGSLTDTQYF. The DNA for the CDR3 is TGCGCCAGCAAAGACGATAGCGGGAGTCTTACAGATACGCAGTATTTT.

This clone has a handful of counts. CDR3 in DNA: TGTGCCAGCAGCCCAGGTGAGGGAAGACCTAACTATGGCTACACCTTC. Translated: CASSPGEGRPNYGYTF. The chain carries TRBV4-2 and TRBJ1-2; D is unclear. CDR1 LGHNA and CDR2 YNFKEQ come from the germline V gene. V was clipped by 4 bases and J by 0 bases, with 15 bases between them. CDR3 size: 16 residues.

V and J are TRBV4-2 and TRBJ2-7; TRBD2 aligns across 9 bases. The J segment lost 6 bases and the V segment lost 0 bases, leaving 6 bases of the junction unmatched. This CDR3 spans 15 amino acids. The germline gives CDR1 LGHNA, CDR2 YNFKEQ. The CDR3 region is CASSQELAGVSEQYF. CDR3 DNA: TGTGCCAGCAGCCAAGAATTAGCGGGAGTGAGCGAGCAGTACTTC.

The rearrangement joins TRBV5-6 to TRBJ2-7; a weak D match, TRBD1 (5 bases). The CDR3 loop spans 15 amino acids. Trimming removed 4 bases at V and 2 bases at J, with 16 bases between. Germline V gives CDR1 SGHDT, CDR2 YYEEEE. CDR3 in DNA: TGTGCCAGCAGCCCAGGGTTTTTCACTACCTACGAGCAGTACTTC. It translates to CASSPGFFTTYEQYF.

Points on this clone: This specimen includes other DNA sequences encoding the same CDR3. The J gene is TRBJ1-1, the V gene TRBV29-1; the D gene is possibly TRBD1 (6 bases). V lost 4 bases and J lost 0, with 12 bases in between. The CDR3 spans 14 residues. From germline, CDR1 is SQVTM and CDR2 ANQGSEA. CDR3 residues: CSVGQDVMNTEAFF. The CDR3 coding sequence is TGCAGCGTTGGACAGGACGTAATGAACACTGAAGCTTTCTTT.

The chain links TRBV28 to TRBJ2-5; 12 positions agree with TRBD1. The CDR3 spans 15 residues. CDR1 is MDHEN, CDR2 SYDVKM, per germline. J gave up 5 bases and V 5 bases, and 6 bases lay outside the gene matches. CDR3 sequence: CASSPGQGAGETQYF. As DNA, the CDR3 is TGTGCCAGCAGTCCGGGACAGGGGGCAGGGGAGACCCAGTACTTC.

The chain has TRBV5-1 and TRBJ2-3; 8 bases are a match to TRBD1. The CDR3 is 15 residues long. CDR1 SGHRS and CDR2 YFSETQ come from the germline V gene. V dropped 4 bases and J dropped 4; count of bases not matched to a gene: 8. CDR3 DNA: TGCGCCAGCAGCGGTTCGGACAGGGAGGCAGATACGCAGTATTTT. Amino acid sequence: CASSGSDREADTQYF.

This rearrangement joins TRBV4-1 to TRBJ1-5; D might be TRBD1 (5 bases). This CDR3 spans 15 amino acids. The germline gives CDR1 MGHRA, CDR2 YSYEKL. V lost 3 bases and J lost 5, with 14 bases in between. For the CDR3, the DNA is TGCGCCAGCAGCCAGGAGGGGCAGCTACATCAGCCCCAGCATTTT. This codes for CASSQEGQLHQPQHF.

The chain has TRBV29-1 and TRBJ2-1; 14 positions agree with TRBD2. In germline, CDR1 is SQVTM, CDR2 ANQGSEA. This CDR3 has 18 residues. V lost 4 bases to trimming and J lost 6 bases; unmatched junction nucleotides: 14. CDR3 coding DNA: TGCAGCGTTGTGGGGGCACAGGCAGGACTAGCGGGAGGCAATGAGCAGTTCTTC. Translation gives CSVVGAQAGLAGGNEQFF.

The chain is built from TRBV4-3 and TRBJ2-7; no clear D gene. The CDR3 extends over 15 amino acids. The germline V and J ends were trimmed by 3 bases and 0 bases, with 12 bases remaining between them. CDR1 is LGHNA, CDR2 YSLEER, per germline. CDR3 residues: CASSQQRGSSYEQYF. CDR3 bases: TGCGCCAGCAGCCAGCAGAGAGGTAGCTCCTACGAGCAGTACTTC.

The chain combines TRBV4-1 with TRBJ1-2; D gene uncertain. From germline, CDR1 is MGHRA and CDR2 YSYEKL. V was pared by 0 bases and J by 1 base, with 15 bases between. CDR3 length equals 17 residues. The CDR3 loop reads CASSQDPSGSHNYGYTF. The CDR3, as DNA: TGCGCCAGCAGCCAAGATCCAAGCGGCAGCCATAACTATGGCTACACCTTC.

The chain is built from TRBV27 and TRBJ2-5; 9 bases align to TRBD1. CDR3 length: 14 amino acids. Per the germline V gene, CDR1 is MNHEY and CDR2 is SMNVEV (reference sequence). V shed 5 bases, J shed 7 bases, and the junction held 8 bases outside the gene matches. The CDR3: CASSRGGQGLTQYF. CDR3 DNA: TGTGCCAGCAGTAGGGGGGGACAGGGTCTGACCCAGTACTTC.

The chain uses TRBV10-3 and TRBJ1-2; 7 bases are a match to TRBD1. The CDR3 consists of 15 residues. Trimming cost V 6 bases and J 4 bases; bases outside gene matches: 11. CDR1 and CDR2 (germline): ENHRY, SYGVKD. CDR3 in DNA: TGTGCCATCAGCCTCAGGGGGAGTGAGGGCTATGGCTACACCTTC. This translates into CAISLRGSEGYGYTF.

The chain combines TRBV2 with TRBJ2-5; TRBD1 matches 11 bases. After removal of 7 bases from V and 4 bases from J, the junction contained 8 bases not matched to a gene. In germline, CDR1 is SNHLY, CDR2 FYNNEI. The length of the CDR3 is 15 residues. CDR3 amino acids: CASTPRDRGRETQYF. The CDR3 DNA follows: TGTGCCAGCACTCCCAGGGACAGGGGGAGAGAGACCCAGTACTTC.

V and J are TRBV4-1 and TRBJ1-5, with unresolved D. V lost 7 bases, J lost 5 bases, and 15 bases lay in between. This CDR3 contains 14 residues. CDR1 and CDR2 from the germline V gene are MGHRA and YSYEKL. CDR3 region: CASNPGPTYQPQHF. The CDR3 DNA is TGCGCCAGCAATCCTGGACCGACGTATCAGCCCCAGCATTTT.

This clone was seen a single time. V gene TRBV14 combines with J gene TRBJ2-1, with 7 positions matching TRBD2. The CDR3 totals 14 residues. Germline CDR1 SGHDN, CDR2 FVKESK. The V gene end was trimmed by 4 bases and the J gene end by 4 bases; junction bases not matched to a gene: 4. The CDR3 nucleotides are TGTGCCAGCAGCCCCAGGACTAGTTACAATGAGCAGTTCTTC. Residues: CASSPRTSYNEQFF. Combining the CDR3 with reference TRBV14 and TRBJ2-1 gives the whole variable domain EAGVTQFPSHSVIEKGQTVTLRCDPISGHDNLYWYRRVMGKEIKFLLHFVKESKQDESGMPNNRFLAERTGGTYSTLKVQPAELEDSGVYFCASSPRTSYNEQFFGPGTRLTVL.

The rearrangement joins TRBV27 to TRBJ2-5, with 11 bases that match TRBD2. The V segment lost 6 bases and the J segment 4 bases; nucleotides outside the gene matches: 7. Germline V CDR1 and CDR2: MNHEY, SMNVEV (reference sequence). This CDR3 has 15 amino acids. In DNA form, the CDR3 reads TGTGCCAGCAGGCCACTAGCGGGAGTTTTAGAGACCCAGTACTTC. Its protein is CASRPLAGVLETQYF.

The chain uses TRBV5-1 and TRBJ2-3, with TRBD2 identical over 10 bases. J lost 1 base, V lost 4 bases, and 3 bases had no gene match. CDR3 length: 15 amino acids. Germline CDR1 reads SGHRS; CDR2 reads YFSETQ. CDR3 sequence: CASSPGLAGTDTQYF. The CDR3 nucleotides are TGCGCCAGCAGCCCAGGACTAGCGGGCACAGATACGCAGTATTTT.

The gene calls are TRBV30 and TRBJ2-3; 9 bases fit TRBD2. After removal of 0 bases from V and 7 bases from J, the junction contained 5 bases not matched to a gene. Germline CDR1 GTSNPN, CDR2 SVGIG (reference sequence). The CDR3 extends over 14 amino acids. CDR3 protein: CAWSVLSGSNTQYF. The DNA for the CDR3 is TGTGCCTGGAGTGTTCTTAGCGGGAGTAATACGCAGTATTTT.

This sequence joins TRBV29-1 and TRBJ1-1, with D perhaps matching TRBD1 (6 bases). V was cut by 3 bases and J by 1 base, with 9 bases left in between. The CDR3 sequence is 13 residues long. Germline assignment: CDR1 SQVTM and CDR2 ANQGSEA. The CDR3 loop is CSVDRGQNTEAFF. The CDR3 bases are TGCAGCGTTGATCGGGGACAGAACACTGAAGCTTTCTTT.

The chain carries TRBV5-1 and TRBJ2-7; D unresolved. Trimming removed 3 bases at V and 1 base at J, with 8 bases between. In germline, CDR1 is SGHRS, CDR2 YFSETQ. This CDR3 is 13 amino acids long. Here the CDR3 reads CASSSGRSYEQYF. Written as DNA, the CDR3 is TGCGCCAGCAGCTCCGGACGGTCCTACGAGCAGTACTTC.

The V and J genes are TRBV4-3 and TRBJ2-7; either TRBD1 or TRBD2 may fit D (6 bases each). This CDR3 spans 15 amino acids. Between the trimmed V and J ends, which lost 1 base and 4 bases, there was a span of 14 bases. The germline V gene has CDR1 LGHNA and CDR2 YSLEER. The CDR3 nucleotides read TGCGCCAGCAGCCAAGTTTGGGGGGCCCCTTACGAGCAGTACTTC. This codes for CASSQVWGAPYEQYF.

The CDR3 DNA reads TGCAGCGTTGCCCAGGGGGTAGGTAATAGCAATCAGCCCCAGCATTTT. Amino acids: CSVAQGVGNSNQPQHF. The V call is TRBV29-1, the J call TRBJ1-5; 7 nucleotides agree with TRBD1. With 4 bases clipped from V and 0 bases from J, the junction kept 9 bases outside the gene matches. The CDR3 sequence is 16 residues long. Per the germline V gene, CDR1 is SQVTM and CDR2 is ANQGSEA. Together with reference TRBV29-1 and TRBJ1-5, the CDR3 gives the full variable domain: SAVISQKPSRDICQRGTSLTIQCQVDSQVTMMFWYRQQPGQSLTLIATANQGSEATYESGFVIDKFPISRPNLTFSTLTVSNMSPEDSSIYLCSVAQGVGNSNQPQHFGDGTRLSIL.

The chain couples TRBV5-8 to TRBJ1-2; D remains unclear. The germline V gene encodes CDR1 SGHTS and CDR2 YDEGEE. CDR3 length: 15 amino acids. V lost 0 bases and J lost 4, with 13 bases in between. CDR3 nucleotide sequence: TGTGCCAGCAGCTTGGGAAGAGCCTCGGTCTATGGCTACACCTTC. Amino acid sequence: CASSLGRASVYGYTF.

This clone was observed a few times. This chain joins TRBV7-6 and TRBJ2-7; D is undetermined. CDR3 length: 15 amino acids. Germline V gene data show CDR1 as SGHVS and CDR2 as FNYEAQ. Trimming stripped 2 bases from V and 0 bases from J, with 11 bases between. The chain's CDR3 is CASSLYEDFSYEQYF. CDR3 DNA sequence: TGTGCCAGCAGCTTATATGAGGATTTCTCCTACGAGCAGTACTTC.